The clone carrying this T cell receptor (beta chain) was detected once. Its antigen is not identified. The data derive from a study of T-cell reconstitution after alpha-beta-depleted transplantation in children. Study-wide results and limits: Newly generated T cells supplied most T-cell counts and diversity one year post-transplant. Alpha-beta T cells about two months after transplant reportedly derived from several hundred expanded graft clones.

A library of TCRbeta sequences, prepared with unique molecular identifiers, was generated. TCRdb reprocessed the PCR reads with MiXCR, giving one entry per CDR3 protein. The sample consists of a few hundred thousand distinct CDR3 sequences, under 15% of them appearing once. With 1 base removed from V and 8 bases from J, the gap between germline ends came to 12 bases. This CDR3 is built from 14 residues. Germline-derived CDR1 and CDR2 are LGHNA and YSLEER. This sequence originates from a male patient younger than 18 who had a stem cell transplant for acute myeloid leukemia, so the T cells may come from the graft donor. This material consisted of PBMCs, mostly from graft donor cells, taken 360 days after TCRalphabeta/CD19-depleted stem cell transplant. This sequence joins TRBV4-3 and TRBJ2-1; perhaps TRBD2 as D (5 bases). The DNA of the CDR3 is TGCGCCAGCAGCCAAGGGGCTAGCCTCCATGAGCAGTTCTTC. Translating it yields CASSQGASLHEQFF.